The rows below give T cell receptor beta chains drawn from one sample of a study of cytomegalovirus exposure and HLA in healthy donors. Clones were read by immunoSEQ multiplex PCR, and TCRdb kept only the in-frame ones, dropping some. The sample includes approximately 150,000 clones, around 86% of them seen just once. Sequencing used PBMCs. The receptor source for this set is a woman in her 30s in good health and CMV-seronegative. Each CDR3 is given with its conserved first and last residue. The D gene is left open where the match is weak. Clone size is stated in some rows and not others, as once, few, many or a class when expanded.

TRBV12-2	TRBJ1-5	NA	NA	TGTGCAAGTCGCTTAGCGGACAGAATGAGGAAGGGGTATAGCAATCAGCCCCAGCATTTT	CASRLADRMRKGYSNQPQHF
TRBV30	TRBJ2-7	NA	NA	TGTGCCTGGGACTTCGGATCCTACGAGCAGTACTTC	CAWDFGSYEQYF
TRBV7-8	TRBJ1-4	NA	TRBD1	TGTGCCAGCAGCTTAGTCTCGTGGAGAAGGATGGACAGGGGTCGTCTGTTTTTT	CASSLVSWRRMDRGRLFF
TRBV30	TRBJ1-6	NA	NA	TGTGCCTGGAGTCCTCCGAGGGGGTCACCCCTCCACTTT	CAWSPPRGSPLHF
TRBV18	TRBJ1-2	NA	TRBD1	TGTGCCAGCTCACCTCGGGACAGGGGGCCTGGCTATGGCTACACCTTC	CASSPRDRGPGYGYTF
TRBV6-6	TRBJ2-3	NA	TRBD1	TGTGCCACTTTCACAGGGGTAGATACGCAGTATTTT	CATFTGVDTQYF
TRBV2	TRBJ2-7	NA	TRBD2	TGTGCCAGCAGTCCTGGACTAGCGGGAAGGGGCGAGCAGTACTTC	CASSPGLAGRGEQYF
TRBV10-3	TRBJ2-7	NA	NA	TGTGCCATCAGCGGGACACCAACCTACGAGCAGTACTTC	CAISGTPTYEQYF
TRBV6-5	TRBJ2-2	few	TRBD2	TGTGCCAGGGGACTAGCGGGGGGCCCACAGGGGGAGCTGTTTTTT	CARGLAGGPQGELFF
TRBV4-1	TRBJ2-1	NA	NA	TGCGCCAGCAGCCAAGGCCAGGGTAAGGAGCAGTTCTTC	CASSQGQGKEQFF
TRBV12-5	TRBJ2-5	NA	TRBD2	TGTGCTAGTGGTTTGGGGACTAGCTTTGTGGAGACCCAGTACTTC	CASGLGTSFVETQYF
TRBV5-6	TRBJ2-3	once	TRBD2	TGTGCCAGCATCCTAAGGGGGACTAGGGGAAATACGCAGTATTTT	CASILRGTRGNTQYF
TRBV4-1	TRBJ2-7	NA	TRBD2	TGCGCCAGCAGCCAAGATCAAGTAGCGGGAGTTTACGAGCAGTACTTC	CASSQDQVAGVYEQYF
TRBV6-1	TRBJ1-1	NA	NA	TGTGCCAGCAGTGAAGGGTTGCAGGCCCCAACATATGGAAAAGCTTTCTTT	CASSEGLQAPTYGKAFF
TRBV11-2	TRBJ2-7	NA	TRBD2	TGTGCCAGCAGCTCTATAAAGTCCGGGACTAGCGGGACATACGAGCAGTACTTC	CASSSIKSGTSGTYEQYF
TRBV6-5	TRBJ1-2	NA	TRBD1	TGTGCCAGCAGTTACGGGGACAGCTATGGCTACACCTTC	CASSYGDSYGYTF
TRBV4-2	TRBJ2-1	NA	NA	TGTGCCAGCAGCCAAGAGGGGGGACTGCCGAATGAGCAGTTCTTC	CASSQEGGLPNEQFF
TRBV4-1	TRBJ1-2	few	TRBD1	TGCGCCAGCAGCCAAACGAGGGGACAGGGGAGGCAGGGCTACACCTTC	CASSQTRGQGRQGYTF
TRBV19	TRBJ1-5	NA	TRBD1	TGTGCCAGTAGTCCCTCGGACAGGGCGCCGGCCCAGCATTTT	CASSPSDRAPAQHF
TRBV4-3	TRBJ1-4	once	NA	TGCGCCAGCAGCCAAGGTGCAGGAGGACGACACTTTTTAAACGAAAAACTGTTTTTT	CASSQGAGGRHFLNEKLFF
TRBV18	TRBJ1-1	NA	NA	TGTGCCAGCTCACCACCTGGCCAAATTGAAGCTTTCTTT	CASSPPGQIEAFF
TRBV7-2	TRBJ1-1	NA	NA	TGTGCCAGCAGCTTAGGGACAGCGAACACTGAAGCTTTCTTT	CASSLGTANTEAFF
TRBV7-8	TRBJ2-7	NA	TRBD2	TGTGCCAGCAGCCCCGGGACTAGCGGGCTCTCCTACGAGCAGTACTTC	CASSPGTSGLSYEQYF
TRBV11-2	TRBJ1-2	NA	TRBD1	TGTGCCAGCAGCTTAGTCTTCAGGACAGGGGAGGATGGCTATGGCTACACCTTC	CASSLVFRTGEDGYGYTF
TRBV9	TRBJ2-1	NA	NA	TGTGCCAGCAGCGTAGGTGGGGGGGCGGAGGAGCAGTTCTTC	CASSVGGGAEEQFF
TRBV5-5	TRBJ1-1	NA	NA	TGTGCCAGCAGTCCGTGGGCAGGTACGACTGAAGCTTTCTTT	CASSPWAGTTEAFF
TRBV5-3	TRBJ2-7	NA	TRBD1	TGTGCCAGAAGCCTCGGGACAGGCTTAACCTACGAGCAGTACTTC	CARSLGTGLTYEQYF
TRBV7-2	TRBJ2-1	NA	TRBD2	TGTGCCAGCAGCTTAGACGGGCGGGAGTACAATGAGCAGTTCTTC	CASSLDGREYNEQFF
TRBV7-9	TRBJ1-2	NA	NA	TGTGCCAGCAGCGGCGGGACGAGTCCTTCGGTCCACTATGGCTACACCTTC	CASSGGTSPSVHYGYTF
TRBV7-2	TRBJ2-2	once	NA	TGTGCCAGCAGCTTACGGCGGGGCCACACCGGGGAGCTGTTTTTT	CASSLRRGHTGELFF
TRBV6-5	TRBJ2-1	few	TRBD1	TGTGCCAGCAGCCAGATCGGACAGGGCTACAATGAGCAGTTCTTC	CASSQIGQGYNEQFF
TRBV2	TRBJ2-7	once	TRBD2	TGTGCCAGCAGTGGGCGGGGGAGGAGGGCCTACGAGCAGTACTTC	CASSGRGRRAYEQYF
TRBV9	TRBJ1-4	NA	NA	TGTGCCAGCAGCGTAGTAGCCGGCGGGGAAAAACTGTTTTTT	CASSVVAGGEKLFF
TRBV2	TRBJ1-5	NA	NA	TGTGCCAGCCGGTTCCTAGGCGGAGATCAGCCCCAGCATTTT	CASRFLGGDQPQHF
TRBV4-3	TRBJ1-2	few	NA	TGCGCCAGCAGCCAAGATGGGGTAGGACAGCTCTACTATGGCTACACCTTC	CASSQDGVGQLYYGYTF
TRBV27	TRBJ1-5	few	TRBD1	TGTGCCAGCAGATACACAGGGGGCTGGCCCCAGCATTTT	CASRYTGGWPQHF
TRBV30	TRBJ1-3	few	NA	TGTGCCTGGACATCAGGAAACACCATATATTTT	CAWTSGNTIYF
TRBV12-5	TRBJ1-6	NA	NA	TGTGCTAGTGGTTTGGGGAGGTCGGGGAATTCACCCCTCCACTTT	CASGLGRSGNSPLHF
TRBV2	TRBJ2-1	NA	NA	TGTGCCAGCAGGGACAGCTCCTACAATGAGCAGTTCTTC	CASRDSSYNEQFF
TRBV11-2	TRBJ2-3	NA	NA	TGTGCCAGCAGCAGTCTTGGAGGCCGCACAGATACGCAGTATTTT	CASSSLGGRTDTQYF
TRBV30	TRBJ2-1	NA	NA	TGTGCCTGGAGTGGAGGGGGGGGAAATGAGCAGTTCTTC	CAWSGGGGNEQFF
TRBV14	TRBJ2-3	NA	NA	TGTGCCAGCAGCCGAGGAGTCTTGAGCACAGATACGCAGTATTTT	CASSRGVLSTDTQYF
TRBV30	TRBJ2-7	NA	NA	TGTGCCTGGAGTGTACGGAGACGGTCCTCCTACGAGCAGTACTTC	CAWSVRRRSSYEQYF
TRBV12-5	TRBJ2-1	once	TRBD1	TGTGCTAGTGGAAAGGACAGGGGGCCCTACAATGAGCAGTTCTTC	CASGKDRGPYNEQFF